This passage covers 14 T cell receptor beta chains from one sample sequenced in a study of shared clonotypes between healthy human individuals. Naive CD8 cells comprised CD45RO-negative, CCR7-positively selected cells, excluding terminally differentiated effector memory CD45RA+ cells. TCRdb's table, derived via immunoSEQ multiplex PCR, lists solely in-frame clones and lacks some. The sample holds roughly 2.1 million clones, about 92% seen once. The sample taken for sequencing was naive CD8+ T cells from PBMCs. All receptors derive from a man aged 18 to 30 in good health. Some clones in this sample may be carry-over from other donors' samples.

The V call is TRBV6-6, the J call TRBJ1-5, with D possibly TRBD1 on 6 matching bases. Germline V gives CDR1 MNHNY, CDR2 SVGAGI (reference sequence). This CDR3 is 16 amino acids long. V lost 3 bases, J lost 5 bases, and 17 bases lay in between. The CDR3 sequence is CASSYRGGSTDQPQHF. Written as DNA, the CDR3 is TGTGCCAGCAGTTATAGGGGGGGAAGCACCGATCAGCCCCAGCATTTT.

This clone has a single count. The DNA of the CDR3 is TGTGCCAGTAGTAGAGACAGATCGAGCACAGATACGCAGTATTTT. It yields the protein CASSRDRSSTDTQYF. This chain joins TRBV19 and TRBJ2-3; a weak D match, TRBD1 (5 bases). Trimming cost V 4 bases and J 0 bases, with 11 bases left between them. Germline V gene sequence: CDR1 LNHDA, CDR2 SQIVND (reference sequence). CDR3 size: 15 residues. The full variable domain, completed using reference TRBV19 and TRBJ2-3, is DGGITQSPKYLFRKEGQNVTLSCEQNLNHDAMYWYRQDPGQGLRLIYYSQIVNDFQKGDIAEGYSVSREKKESFPLTVTSAQKNPTAFYLCASSRDRSSTDTQYFGPGTRLTVL.

This clone occurred a few times. The chain recombines TRBV21-1 with TRBJ1-3; no check of the table's D call, TRBD1, against the DNA was made. TRBV21-1 is an annotated pseudogene. The CDR3 has 16 residues. This CDR3 is CASSTNPPGGRNTIYF. In DNA, the CDR3 is TGTGCCAGCAGCACTAATCCCCCAGGGGGTAGAAACACCATATATTTT.

To note about this clone: Additional DNA sequences in this sample encode the identical CDR3. The chain has TRBV9 and TRBJ2-5; 7 nucleotides agree with TRBD2. The CDR3 extends over 14 amino acids. CDR1 is SGDLS and CDR2 is YYNGEE in the germline V gene. V gave up 3 bases and J gave up 2 bases; unmatched junction bases: 4. The CDR3 reads CASSASGTQETQYF. The DNA for the CDR3 is TGTGCCAGCAGCGCGAGCGGGACGCAAGAGACCCAGTACTTC.

This chain joins TRBV7-8 and TRBJ1-4; D remains ambiguous. The CDR3 runs to 13 residues. Germline CDR1 is SGHVS and CDR2 is FQNEAQ. Trimming removed 2 bases from V and 6 bases from J, with 7 bases in between. CDR3 DNA: TGTGCCAGCAGCTTATATCGGGATGAAAAACTGTTTTTT. This codes for CASSLYRDEKLFF.

The V and J genes are TRBV29-1 and TRBJ2-7; no clear D gene. Germline values: CDR1 SQVTM, CDR2 ANQGSEA. Trimming took 5 bases from V and 2 from J, leaving 16 bases between them. This CDR3 is built from 14 residues. The chain's CDR3 is CSVPDPHSTYEQYF. In DNA form, the CDR3 reads TGCAGCGTTCCTGACCCCCACAGTACCTACGAGCAGTACTTC.

This clone was found once. The chain joins TRBV29-1 to TRBJ2-5; 7 bases align to TRBD1. The J call may be wrong; the DNA end is better matched by TRBJ2-7. This CDR3 is 15 amino acids long. Germline V gene lookup returns CDR1 SQVTM and CDR2 ANQGSEA. The DNA for the CDR3 is TGCAGCGTTGTTGGTTTGGACAGGAGCTCCTACGAGCAGTACTTC. Translated, it gives CSVVGLDRSSYEQYF.

This clone came up once. This sequence joins TRBV7-9 and TRBJ2-7, with D perhaps matching TRBD2 (5 bases). Trimming pared 5 bases from V and 7 bases from J, leaving 18 bases between. This CDR3 is built from 14 residues. The V gene's germline CDR1 is SEHNR and CDR2 FQNEAQ (reference sequence). The CDR3 DNA follows: TGTGCCAGCAGCCAGTCCGGGGAGACGAGGGAGCAGTACTTC. This codes for CASSQSGETREQYF.

This clone was counted a single time. This chain uses TRBV7-9 with TRBJ2-1; a possible D gene is TRBD2 (5 bases). Germline V CDR1 and CDR2: SEHNR, FQNEAQ (reference sequence). Trimming took off 7 bases at V and 1 base at J, with 17 bases between the two ends. The CDR3 has 16 residues. The CDR3 coding sequence is TGTGCCAGCACCTCCTATAAGACGGGATCCTACAATGAGCAGTTCTTC. It specifies CASTSYKTGSYNEQFF.

The chain has TRBV2 and TRBJ2-1; TRBD2 agrees at 11 bases. The CDR3 consists of 14 residues. Germline CDR1 SNHLY, CDR2 FYNNEI. Unmatched junction bases numbered 5, after V lost 9 bases and J lost 4 bases. The CDR3 sequence is CARGTSGTYNEQFF. The DNA of the CDR3 is TGTGCCAGGGGGACTAGCGGTACGTACAATGAGCAGTTCTTC.

This clone was observed once. The genes are TRBV4-1 and TRBJ2-3, with a tentative D call TRBD2 (5 bases). From germline, CDR1 is MGHRA and CDR2 YSYEKL. CDR3 length: 14 amino acids. The germline V and J ends were trimmed by 1 base and 6 bases, with 11 bases remaining between them. The DNA of the CDR3 is TGCGCCAGCAGCCAAGGGGCGACTACCGATACGCAGTATTTT. Protein: CASSQGATTDTQYF.

The rearrangement uses TRBV2 and TRBJ2-7, with TRBD2 identical over 10 bases. Germline V CDR1 and CDR2: SNHLY, FYNNEI. The CDR3 length is 15 residues. Trimming at V came to 6 bases and at J to 1 base, leaving 6 bases not matched to a gene. In DNA form, the CDR3 reads TGTGCCAGCAGAGGGACTAGCGCTTCATCCTACGAGCAGTACTTC. As protein: CASRGTSASSYEQYF.

This clone was found once. The V and J genes are TRBV4-1 and TRBJ2-5, with no clear D. The CDR3 is made up of 14 amino acids. Germline V gene sequence: CDR1 MGHRA, CDR2 YSYEKL. V was pared by 0 bases and J by 2 bases, with 7 bases between. The CDR3: CASSQDPTQETQYF. CDR3 in DNA: TGCGCCAGCAGCCAAGATCCGACACAAGAGACCCAGTACTTC.

This rearrangement joins TRBV11-3 to TRBJ2-1, with D unresolved. Trimming removed 2 bases at V and 3 bases at J, with 2 bases between. There are 12 residues in the CDR3. Germline assignment: CDR1 SGHNT and CDR2 YENEEA. The CDR3 reads CASSLHYNEQFF. For the CDR3, the DNA is TGTGCCAGCAGCTTACACTACAATGAGCAGTTCTTC.